This TCR beta chain appears in the sequencing data of a study of Ad26.COV2.S vaccination and SARS-CoV-2 variants. Overall study context: The Ad26.COV2.S arm of the COV1001 trial was where the donor was placed.

Specified treatment: around 19 received Ad26.COV2.S at low or high dose, single or two shots; about 5 received placebo; per-sample allocation not given. The samples were gathered on day 63 after the first injection of vaccine or placebo. TCRdb keeps only in-frame clones here, not all; method: immunoSEQ multiplex PCR. There are roughly 700,000 clones in the sample; more than 80% occur only once, and approximately 1.5% lies in the top ten. The CDR3 contains 13 residues. V lost 7 bases to trimming and J lost 6 bases; unmatched junction nucleotides: 11. Germline loops: CDR1 GTSNPN, CDR2 SVGIG (reference sequence).

Source: peripheral blood, taken in a trial of Ad26.COV2.S vaccine versus placebo. The V call is TRBV30, the J call TRBJ1-1, with TRBD1 identical over 7 bases. The sequence came from a person aged 18-60 years who received the Ad26.COV2.S COVID-19 vaccine or a placebo. The DNA of the CDR3 is TGTGCCTTGGACAGGAAGGTAGCCCCTGAAGCTTTCTTT. Protein product: CALDRKVAPEAFF.